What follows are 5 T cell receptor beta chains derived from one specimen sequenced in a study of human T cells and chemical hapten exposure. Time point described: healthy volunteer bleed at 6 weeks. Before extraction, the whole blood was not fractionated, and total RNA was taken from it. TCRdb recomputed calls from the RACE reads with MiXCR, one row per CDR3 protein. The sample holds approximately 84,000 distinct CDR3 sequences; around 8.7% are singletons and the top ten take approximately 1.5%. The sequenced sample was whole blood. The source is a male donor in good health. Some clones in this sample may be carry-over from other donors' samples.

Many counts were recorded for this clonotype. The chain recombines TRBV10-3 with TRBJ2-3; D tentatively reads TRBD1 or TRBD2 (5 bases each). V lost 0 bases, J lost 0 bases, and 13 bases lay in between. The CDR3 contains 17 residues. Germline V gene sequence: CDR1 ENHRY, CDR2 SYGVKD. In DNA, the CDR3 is TGTGCCATCAGTGAGTCGGGGGACCGCTCTAGCACAGATACGCAGTATTTT. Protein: CAISESGDRSSTDTQYF.

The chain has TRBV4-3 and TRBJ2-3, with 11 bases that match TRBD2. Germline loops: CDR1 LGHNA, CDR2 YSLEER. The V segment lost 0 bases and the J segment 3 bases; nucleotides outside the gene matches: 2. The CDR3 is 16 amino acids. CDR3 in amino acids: CASSQERLAGTDTQYF. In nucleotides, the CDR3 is TGCGCCAGCAGCCAAGAACGACTAGCGGGGACAGATACGCAGTATTTT.

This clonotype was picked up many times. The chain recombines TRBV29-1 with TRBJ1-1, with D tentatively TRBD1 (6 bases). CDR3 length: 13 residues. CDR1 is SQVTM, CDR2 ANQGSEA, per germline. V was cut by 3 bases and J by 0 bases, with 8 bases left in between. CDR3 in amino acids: CSVDGGLNTEAFF. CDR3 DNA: TGCAGCGTTGACGGGGGGCTGAACACTGAAGCTTTCTTT.

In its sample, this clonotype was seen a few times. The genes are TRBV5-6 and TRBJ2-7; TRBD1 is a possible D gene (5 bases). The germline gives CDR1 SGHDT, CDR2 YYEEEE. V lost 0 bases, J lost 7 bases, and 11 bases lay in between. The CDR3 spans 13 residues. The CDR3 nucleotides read TGTGCCAGCAGCTTGGTAAGGACAAGAGAGCAGTACTTC. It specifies CASSLVRTREQYF.

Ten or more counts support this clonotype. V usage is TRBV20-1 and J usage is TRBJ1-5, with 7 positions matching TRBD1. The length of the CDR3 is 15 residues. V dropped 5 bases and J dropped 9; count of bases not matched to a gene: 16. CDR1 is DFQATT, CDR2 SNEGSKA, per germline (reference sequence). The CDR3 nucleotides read TGCAGTGCTGCCCCGACAGGGAGTGAGGCACGGCCCCAGCATTTT. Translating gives CSAAPTGSEARPQHF.